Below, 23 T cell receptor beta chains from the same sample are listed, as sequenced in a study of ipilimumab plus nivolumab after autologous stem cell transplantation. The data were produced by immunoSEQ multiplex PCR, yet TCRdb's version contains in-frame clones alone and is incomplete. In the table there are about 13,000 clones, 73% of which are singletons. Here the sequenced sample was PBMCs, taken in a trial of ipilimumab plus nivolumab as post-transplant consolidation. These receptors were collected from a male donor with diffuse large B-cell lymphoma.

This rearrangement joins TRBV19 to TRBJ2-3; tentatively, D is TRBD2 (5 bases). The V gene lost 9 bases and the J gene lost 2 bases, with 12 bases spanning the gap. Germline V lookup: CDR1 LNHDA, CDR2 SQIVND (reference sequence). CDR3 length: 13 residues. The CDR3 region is CASSQDYTDTQYF. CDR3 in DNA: TGTGCCAGCAGTCAAGACTACACAGATACGCAGTATTTT. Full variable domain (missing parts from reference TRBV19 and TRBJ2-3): DGGITQSPKYLFRKEGQNVTLSCEQNLNHDAMYWYRQDPGQGLRLIYYSQIVNDFQKGDIAEGYSVSREKKESFPLTVTSAQKNPTAFYLCASSQDYTDTQYFGPGTRLTVL.

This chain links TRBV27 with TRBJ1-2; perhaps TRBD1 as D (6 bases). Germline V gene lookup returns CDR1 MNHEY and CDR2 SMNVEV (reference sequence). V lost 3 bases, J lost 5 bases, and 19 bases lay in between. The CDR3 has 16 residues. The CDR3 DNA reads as TGTGCCAGCAGTTTCTTGCGGGCGGAGGGGGTATATGGCTACACCTTC. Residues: CASSFLRAEGVYGYTF.

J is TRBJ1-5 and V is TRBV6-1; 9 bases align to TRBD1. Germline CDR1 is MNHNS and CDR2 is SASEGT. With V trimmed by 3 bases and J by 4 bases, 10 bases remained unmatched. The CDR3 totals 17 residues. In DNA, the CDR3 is TGTGCCAGCAGTGACCTACAGGGGGCAAGTTCGAATCAGCCCCAGCATTTT. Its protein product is CASSDLQGASSNQPQHF.

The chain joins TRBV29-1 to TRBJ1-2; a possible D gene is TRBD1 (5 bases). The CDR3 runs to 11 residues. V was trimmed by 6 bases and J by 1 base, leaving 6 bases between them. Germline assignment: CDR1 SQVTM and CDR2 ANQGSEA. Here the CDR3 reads CSVGGNYGYTF. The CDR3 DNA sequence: TGCAGCGTCGGGGGTAACTATGGCTACACCTTC.

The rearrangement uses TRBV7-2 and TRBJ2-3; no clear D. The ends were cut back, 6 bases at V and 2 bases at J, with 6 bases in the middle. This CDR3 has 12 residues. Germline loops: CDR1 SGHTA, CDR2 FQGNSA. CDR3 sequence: CASSVTTDTQYF. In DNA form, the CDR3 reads TGTGCCAGCAGTGTTACCACAGATACGCAGTATTTT.

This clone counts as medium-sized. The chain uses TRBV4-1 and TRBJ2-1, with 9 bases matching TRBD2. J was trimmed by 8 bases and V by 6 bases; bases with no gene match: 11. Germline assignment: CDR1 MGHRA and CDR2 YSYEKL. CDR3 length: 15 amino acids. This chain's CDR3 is CASSLDAGGFDEQFF. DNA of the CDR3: TGCGCCAGCAGTCTGGACGCGGGGGGGTTCGATGAGCAGTTCTTC.

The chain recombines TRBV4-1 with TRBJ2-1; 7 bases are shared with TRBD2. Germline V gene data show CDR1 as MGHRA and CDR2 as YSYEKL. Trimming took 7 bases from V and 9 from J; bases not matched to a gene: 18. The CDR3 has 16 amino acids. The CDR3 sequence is CASTIEMGLPGGEQFF. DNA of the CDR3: TGCGCCAGCACCATAGAGATGGGACTACCCGGGGGTGAGCAGTTCTTC.

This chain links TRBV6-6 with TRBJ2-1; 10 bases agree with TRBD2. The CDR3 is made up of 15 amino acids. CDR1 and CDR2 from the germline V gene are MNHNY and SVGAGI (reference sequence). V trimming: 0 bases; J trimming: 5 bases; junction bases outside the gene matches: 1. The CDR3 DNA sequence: TGTGCCAGCAGTTACTCAGGACTAGCGGACAATGAGCAGTTCTTC. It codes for CASSYSGLADNEQFF.

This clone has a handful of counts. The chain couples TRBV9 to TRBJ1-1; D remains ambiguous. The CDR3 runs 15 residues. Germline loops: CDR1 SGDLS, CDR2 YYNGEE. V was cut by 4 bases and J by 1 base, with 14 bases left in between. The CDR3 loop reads CASSPSAVGNTEAFF. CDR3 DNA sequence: TGTGCCAGCAGCCCCTCAGCGGTGGGGAACACTGAAGCTTTCTTT.

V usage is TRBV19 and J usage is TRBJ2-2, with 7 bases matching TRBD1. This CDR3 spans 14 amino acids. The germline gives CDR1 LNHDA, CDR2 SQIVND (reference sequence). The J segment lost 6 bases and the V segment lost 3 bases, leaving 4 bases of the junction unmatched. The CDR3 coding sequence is TGTGCCAGTAGTATCCGACAGGGCGCCGGGGAGCTGTTTTTT. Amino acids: CASSIRQGAGELFF.

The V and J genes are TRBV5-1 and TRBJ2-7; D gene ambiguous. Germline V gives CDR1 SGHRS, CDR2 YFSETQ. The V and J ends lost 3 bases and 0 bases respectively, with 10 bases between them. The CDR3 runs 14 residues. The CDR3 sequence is CASSSGWDSYEQYF. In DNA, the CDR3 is TGCGCCAGCAGCTCTGGGTGGGACTCCTACGAGCAGTACTTC.

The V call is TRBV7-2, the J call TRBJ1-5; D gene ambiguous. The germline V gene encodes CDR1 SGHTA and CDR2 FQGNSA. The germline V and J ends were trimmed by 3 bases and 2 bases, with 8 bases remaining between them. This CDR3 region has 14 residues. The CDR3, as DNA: TGTGCCAGCAGCTTTCGCCAGGGCAATCAGCCCCAGCATTTT. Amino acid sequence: CASSFRQGNQPQHF.

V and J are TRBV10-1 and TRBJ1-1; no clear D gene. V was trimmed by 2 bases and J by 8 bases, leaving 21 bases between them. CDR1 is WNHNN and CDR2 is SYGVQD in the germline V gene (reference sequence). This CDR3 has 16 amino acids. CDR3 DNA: TGCGCCAGCAGTGAGAGAAGCGAGCGAAGATTTGTCGAAGCTTTCTTT. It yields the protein CASSERSERRFVEAFF.

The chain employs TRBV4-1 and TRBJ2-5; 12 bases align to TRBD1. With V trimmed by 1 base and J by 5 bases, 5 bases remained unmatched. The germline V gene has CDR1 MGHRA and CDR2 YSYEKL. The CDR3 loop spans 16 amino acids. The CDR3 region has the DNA TGCGCCAGCAGCCAAGGGGACAGGGGGCGTGGGGAGACCCAGTACTTC. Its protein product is CASSQGDRGRGETQYF.

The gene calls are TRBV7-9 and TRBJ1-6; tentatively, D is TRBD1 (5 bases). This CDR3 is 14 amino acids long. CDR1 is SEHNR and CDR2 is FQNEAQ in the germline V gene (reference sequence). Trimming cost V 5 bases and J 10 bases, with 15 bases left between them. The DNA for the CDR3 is TGTGCCAGCAGCGGGGGGGTAGGAGGCTCACCCCTCCACTTT. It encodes CASSGGVGGSPLHF. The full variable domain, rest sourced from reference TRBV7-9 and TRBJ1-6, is DTGVSQNPRHKITKRGQNVTFRCDPISEHNRLYWYRQTLGQGPEFLTYFQNEAQLEKSRLLSDRFSAERPKGSFSTLEIQRTEQGDSAMYLCASSGGVGGSPLHFGNGTRLTVT.

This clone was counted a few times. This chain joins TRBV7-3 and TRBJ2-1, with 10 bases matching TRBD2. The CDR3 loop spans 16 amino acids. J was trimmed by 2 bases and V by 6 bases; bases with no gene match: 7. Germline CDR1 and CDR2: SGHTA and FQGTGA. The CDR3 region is CASSHSGGKAYNEQFF. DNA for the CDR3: TGTGCCAGCAGTCATAGCGGGGGGAAGGCCTACAATGAGCAGTTCTTC.

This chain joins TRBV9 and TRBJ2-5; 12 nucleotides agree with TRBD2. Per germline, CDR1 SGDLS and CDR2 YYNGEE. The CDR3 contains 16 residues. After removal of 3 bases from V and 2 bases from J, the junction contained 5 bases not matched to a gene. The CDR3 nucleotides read TGTGCCAGCAGCGCCTCCGGACTAGCGGGGCAAGAGACCCAGTACTTC. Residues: CASSASGLAGQETQYF.

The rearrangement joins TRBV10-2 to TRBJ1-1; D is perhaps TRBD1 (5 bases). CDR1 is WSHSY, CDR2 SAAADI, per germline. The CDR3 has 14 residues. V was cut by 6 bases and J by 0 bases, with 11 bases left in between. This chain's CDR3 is CASRRGQMNTEAFF. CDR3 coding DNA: TGCGCCAGCAGGAGGGGCCAAATGAACACTGAAGCTTTCTTT.

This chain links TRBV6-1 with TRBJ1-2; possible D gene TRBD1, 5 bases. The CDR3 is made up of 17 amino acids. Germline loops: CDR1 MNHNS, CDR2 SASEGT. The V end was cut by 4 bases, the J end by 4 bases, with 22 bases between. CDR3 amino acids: CASSVEVTDNWAYGYTF. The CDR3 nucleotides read TGTGCCAGCAGTGTCGAAGTGACGGACAACTGGGCCTATGGCTACACCTTC.

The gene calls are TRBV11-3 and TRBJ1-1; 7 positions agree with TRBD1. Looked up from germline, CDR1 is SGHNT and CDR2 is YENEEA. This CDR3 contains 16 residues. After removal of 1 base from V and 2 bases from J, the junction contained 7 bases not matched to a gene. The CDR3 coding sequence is TGTGCCAGCAGCTTAGTAACAGGGGCCTCTAACACTGAAGCTTTCTTT. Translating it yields CASSLVTGASNTEAFF.

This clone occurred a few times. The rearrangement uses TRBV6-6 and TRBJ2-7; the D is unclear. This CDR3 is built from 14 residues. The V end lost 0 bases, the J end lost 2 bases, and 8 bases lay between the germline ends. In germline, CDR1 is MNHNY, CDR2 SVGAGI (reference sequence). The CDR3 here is CASSYSDIPYEQYF. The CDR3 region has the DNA TGTGCCAGCAGTTACTCCGACATCCCCTACGAGCAGTACTTC.

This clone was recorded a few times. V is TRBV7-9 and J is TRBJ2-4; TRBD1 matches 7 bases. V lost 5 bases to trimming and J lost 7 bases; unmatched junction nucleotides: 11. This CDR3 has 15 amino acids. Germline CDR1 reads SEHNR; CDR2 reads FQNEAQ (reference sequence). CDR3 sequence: CASSQLTGFGNIQYF. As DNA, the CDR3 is TGTGCCAGCAGCCAACTGACAGGGTTCGGGAACATTCAGTACTTC.

The CDR3 is CASRPRGEGTDTQYF. The CDR3 bases are TGTGCCAGCAGGCCACGGGGGGAGGGCACAGATACGCAGTATTTT. The chain joins TRBV27 to TRBJ2-3; the match to TRBD2 covers 7 bases. The CDR3 runs 15 residues. The germline CDR1 and CDR2 sequences are MNHEY and SMNVEV (reference sequence). The V gene end was trimmed by 6 bases and the J gene end by 1 base; junction bases not matched to a gene: 7.